This section outlines one T cell receptor beta chain sequence together with its context. The sample originates from a study of blood T cell repertoires in COVID-19. The method was immunoSEQ multiplex PCR; TCRdb's version includes in-frame clones alone and lacks a portion of them. Of 60,000 or so clones listed, 75% to 90% are singletons. Germline lookup yields CDR1 SGDLS and CDR2 YYNGEE. The CDR3 runs 16 residues. V lost 3 bases and J lost 3, with 16 bases in between. Material for sequencing was peripheral blood. V usage is TRBV9 and J usage is TRBJ1-5; TRBD1 is a possible D gene (5 bases). The receptor was derived from a human donor with acute or convalescent COVID-19. The donor label of this sample is uncertain. Written as DNA, the CDR3 is TGTGCCAGCAGCGCTGGCGGAGGGGCCAACAATCAGCCCCAGCATTTT. As protein: CASSAGGGANNQPQHF.